These T cell receptor beta chains were read from a single sample in a study of cytomegalovirus exposure and HLA in healthy donors. Repertoires were generated with immunoSEQ multiplex PCR, while TCRdb's copy carries only in-frame clones and drops some. The table shows about 200,000 clones, with under 90% occurring only once. Sequencing was carried out using PBMCs. These receptors were collected from a boy aged 2-9 years in good health and CMV-seronegative. Both conserved end residues are part of each CDR3. A D gene is named only where the DNA matches it firmly. Some rows mark clone size as missing; the rest say once, few, many or name a class of expanded clone.

V: TRBV2
D: NA
J: TRBJ2-2
size: NA
DNA: TGTGCCAGCAGTGGACCCCGGGTTCTCGCCGGGGAGCTGTTTTTT
CDR3: CASSGPRVLAGELFF

V: TRBV10-3
D: NA
J: TRBJ1-1
size: NA
DNA: TGTGCCATCGGGTACTCAGGCAACACTGAAGCTTTCTTT
CDR3: CAIGYSGNTEAFF

V: TRBV7-2
D: NA
J: TRBJ1-6
size: NA
DNA: TGTGCCAGCAGCCCCGGGGGTCCGAGCTCCTATAATTCACCCCTCCACTTT
CDR3: CASSPGGPSSYNSPLHF

V: TRBV5-6
D: NA
J: TRBJ2-7
size: once
DNA: TGTGCCAGCAGACCTGCCCCAGAGGATTACGAGCAGTACTTC
CDR3: CASRPAPEDYEQYF

V: TRBV4-3
D: NA
J: TRBJ1-2
size: NA
DNA: TGCGCCAGCAGCCAAGAGGGAGGGTCTGGCTATGGCTACACCTTC
CDR3: CASSQEGGSGYGYTF

V: TRBV30
D: NA
J: TRBJ1-5
size: NA
DNA: TGTGCCTGGAGTAGAGGAGCGGGGCAAAAGCCCCAGCATTTT
CDR3: CAWSRGAGQKPQHF

V: TRBV29-1
D: NA
J: TRBJ1-1
size: NA
DNA: TGCAGCGTTGAACAGGGCAAAGCTTTCTTT
CDR3: CSVEQGKAFF

V: TRBV27
D: TRBD1
J: TRBJ2-7
size: NA
DNA: TGTGCCAGCAGTTTGGCCCGGGACAGGAACCCTGGCGAGCAGTACTTC
CDR3: CASSLARDRNPGEQYF

V: TRBV6-5
D: NA
J: TRBJ2-3
size: NA
DNA: TGTGCCAGCAGTTACTCCCTAGCTGATACGCAGTATTTT
CDR3: CASSYSLADTQYF

V: TRBV7-2
D: NA
J: TRBJ1-6
size: NA
DNA: TGTGCCAGCAGCGCCCCAGGGGCACCCCTCCACTTT
CDR3: CASSAPGAPLHF

V: TRBV18
D: TRBD2
J: TRBJ2-1
size: once
DNA: TGTGCCAGCTCACCTAGTAGCGGGTACAATGAGCAGTTCTTC
CDR3: CASSPSSGYNEQFF

V: TRBV21-1
D: NA
J: TRBJ2-1
size: few
DNA: TGTGCCAGCAGCCGCCGGGACTTGTACGGGAATGAGCAGTTCTTC
CDR3: CASSRRDLYGNEQFF

V: TRBV4-3
D: TRBD1
J: TRBJ2-7
size: NA
DNA: TGCGCCAGCAGCCAAAGGACAGGGACTTACTACGAGCAGTACTTC
CDR3: CASSQRTGTYYEQYF

V: TRBV4-2
D: TRBD2
J: TRBJ2-7
size: NA
DNA: TGTGCCAGCAGCCAAGATATGGCGCGGGGGGCCTACGAGCAGTACTTC
CDR3: CASSQDMARGAYEQYF

V: TRBV18
D: TRBD2
J: TRBJ2-1
size: NA
DNA: TGTGCCAGCTCACGGACTAGCGGGGGAAATAATGAGCAGTTCTTC
CDR3: CASSRTSGGNNEQFF

V: TRBV19
D: TRBD1
J: TRBJ2-1
size: once
DNA: TGTGCCAGTAGTACCCGACAGGGGGCCGAAAATGAGCAGTTCTTC
CDR3: CASSTRQGAENEQFF

V: TRBV7-8
D: NA
J: TRBJ1-1
size: NA
DNA: TGTGCCAGCAAAGGCAGAGGGACTGAAGCTTTCTTT
CDR3: CASKGRGTEAFF

V: TRBV5-8
D: NA
J: TRBJ1-5
size: once
DNA: TGTGCCAGCAGCTTGGCCCCAGGTTCAAATCAGCCCCAGCATTTT
CDR3: CASSLAPGSNQPQHF

V: TRBV7-2
D: NA
J: TRBJ2-5
size: NA
DNA: TGTGCCAGCAGCTCCAGACAATCGGAGACCCAGTACTTC
CDR3: CASSSRQSETQYF

V: TRBV7-9
D: NA
J: TRBJ1-6
size: NA
DNA: TGTGCCAGCAGCTGGAGTCCTCCCCTCTATAATTCACCCCTCCACTTT
CDR3: CASSWSPPLYNSPLHF

V: TRBV18
D: TRBD2
J: TRBJ2-7
size: NA
DNA: TGTGCCAGCTCCCCCGCAGCGGGGGGCTACGAGCAGTACTTC
CDR3: CASSPAAGGYEQYF

V: TRBV7-6
D: TRBD2
J: TRBJ2-3
size: NA
DNA: TGTGCCAGCAGCTTAGCTCGGACTAGCGGGGGCCTAGGGTGGGATACGCAGTATTTT
CDR3: CASSLARTSGGLGWDTQYF

V: TRBV15
D: NA
J: TRBJ1-4
size: NA
DNA: TGTGCCACCAGCAGAGGTCTGTCGGGGGAGGGAAATGAAAAACTGTTTTTT
CDR3: CATSRGLSGEGNEKLFF

V: TRBV18
D: NA
J: TRBJ1-3
size: NA
DNA: TGTGCCAGCTCACCCAGGGGTTCTTTCTCTGGAAACACCATATATTTT
CDR3: CASSPRGSFSGNTIYF

V: TRBV11-2
D: NA
J: TRBJ1-6
size: NA
DNA: TGTGCCAGCAGCTCCGGGACAAATTCACCCCTCCACTTT
CDR3: CASSSGTNSPLHF

V: TRBV4-3
D: TRBD1
J: TRBJ1-4
size: NA
DNA: TGCGCCAGCAGCCAAGATCAGGGGGGTGGCAATGAAAAACTGTTTTTT
CDR3: CASSQDQGGGNEKLFF

V: TRBV6-5
D: NA
J: TRBJ1-1
size: NA
DNA: TGTGCCAGCAGTGTGTACATGTTAAACACTGAAGCTTTCTTT
CDR3: CASSVYMLNTEAFF

V: TRBV5-6
D: TRBD1
J: TRBJ1-2
size: NA
DNA: TGTGCCAGCAGCCCCGGGACAGTCTATGGCTACACCTTC
CDR3: CASSPGTVYGYTF

V: TRBV6-6
D: TRBD1
J: TRBJ1-3
size: few
DNA: TGTGCCAGCAGTTACAGCAGGGGGACCTCTGGAAACACCATATATTTT
CDR3: CASSYSRGTSGNTIYF

V: TRBV6-5
D: NA
J: TRBJ1-3
size: NA
DNA: TGTGCCAGCAGTCCCGGACACTCTGGAAACACCATATATTTT
CDR3: CASSPGHSGNTIYF

V: TRBV5-4
D: TRBD1
J: TRBJ1-2
size: NA
DNA: TGTGCCAGCAGCTTGAGGACAGGGGATGGCTACACCTTC
CDR3: CASSLRTGDGYTF

V: TRBV9
D: NA
J: TRBJ1-3
size: NA
DNA: TGTGCCAGCAGCGTATCGGGGGCTGGAAACACCATATATTTT
CDR3: CASSVSGAGNTIYF

V: TRBV7-9
D: TRBD2
J: TRBJ2-1
size: NA
DNA: TGTGCCAGCAGCTTGGGGGCGGGGGGCCTACCCTACAATGAGCAGTTCTTC
CDR3: CASSLGAGGLPYNEQFF

V: TRBV30
D: NA
J: TRBJ1-1
size: NA
DNA: TGTGCCTGGAGCCCTGGGGGGGGAAGGACTGAAGCTTTCTTT
CDR3: CAWSPGGGRTEAFF

V: TRBV6-1
D: TRBD1
J: TRBJ1-4
size: NA
DNA: TGTGCCAGCAGGGAAACAGGGGGCTTTGCAACTAATGAAAAACTGTTTTTT
CDR3: CASRETGGFATNEKLFF

V: TRBV7-2
D: TRBD1
J: TRBJ1-2
size: NA
DNA: TGTGCCAGCAGCCCAACAGGGGGCAGGCTTGGCTACACCTTC
CDR3: CASSPTGGRLGYTF

V: TRBV19
D: NA
J: TRBJ1-6
size: NA
DNA: TGTGCCAGTAGTCCTCTCGGGAGGACCCCGGTTCGATCAACCCTCCACTTT
CDR3: CASSPLGRTPVRSTLHF

V: TRBV7-9
D: NA
J: TRBJ2-1
size: NA
DNA: TGTGCCAGCAGCTTATGGGGGGACTTAAACAATGAGCAGTTCTTC
CDR3: CASSLWGDLNNEQFF

V: TRBV7-2
D: NA
J: TRBJ1-2
size: NA
DNA: TGTGCCAGCAGCATAGGGACACTCTATGGCTACACCTTC
CDR3: CASSIGTLYGYTF

V: TRBV18
D: TRBD1
J: TRBJ2-5
size: NA
DNA: TGTGCCAGCTCACCACCGGGACAGTTCCAAGAGACCCAGTACTTC
CDR3: CASSPPGQFQETQYF

V: TRBV27
D: NA
J: TRBJ1-2
size: NA
DNA: TGTGCCAGCAGTTTATCGGGGGGAAATGGCTACACCTTC
CDR3: CASSLSGGNGYTF

V: TRBV5-1
D: TRBD2
J: TRBJ2-2
size: NA
DNA: TGCGCCAGCAGCTTGGGCGGGGGTGCCACCGGGGAGCTGTTTTTT
CDR3: CASSLGGGATGELFF

V: TRBV6-6
D: NA
J: TRBJ1-2
size: NA
DNA: TGTGCCAGCAGTTACGAGGGCTACACCTTC
CDR3: CASSYEGYTF

V: TRBV15
D: TRBD2
J: TRBJ2-5
size: once
DNA: TGTGCCACCAGCAGAGATACCCTAGCGGGGGGGCGGGTAAGAGAGACCCAGTACTTC
CDR3: CATSRDTLAGGRVRETQYF

V: TRBV7-2
D: NA
J: TRBJ1-1
size: NA
DNA: TGTGCCAGCAGCTCCAGGTTGAACGGGGGGACTTTCTTT
CDR3: CASSSRLNGGTFF

V: TRBV12-2
D: NA
J: TRBJ2-7
size: NA
DNA: TGTGCAAGTCGCTTAACGGTTTTGGACAGGGCCGACTCCTACGAGCAGTACTTC
CDR3: CASRLTVLDRADSYEQYF

V: TRBV30
D: TRBD1
J: TRBJ1-5
size: few
DNA: TGTGCCTGGACCCCCGGGACAGGGGATTTATTGGGCAATCAGCCCCAGCATTTT
CDR3: CAWTPGTGDLLGNQPQHF

V: TRBV10-3
D: NA
J: TRBJ1-1
size: NA
DNA: TGTGCCACCCGGGTTACGGGGGAAGCTTTCTTT
CDR3: CATRVTGEAFF

V: TRBV2
D: TRBD1
J: TRBJ1-2
size: once
DNA: TGTGCCAGCAGGCCCGGACAGGGGATACCTAACTATGGCTACACCTTC
CDR3: CASRPGQGIPNYGYTF

V: TRBV4-1
D: TRBD1
J: TRBJ2-1
size: NA
DNA: TGCGCCAGCAGCCGCACAGGGGCCTCTTACAATGAGCAGTTCTTC
CDR3: CASSRTGASYNEQFF

V: TRBV30
D: TRBD2
J: TRBJ2-2
size: NA
DNA: TGTGCCTGGAGTGTAAACGGCGGGGGGCGATACACCGGGGAGCTGTTTTTT
CDR3: CAWSVNGGGRYTGELFF

V: TRBV4-1
D: TRBD2
J: TRBJ2-1
size: NA
DNA: TGCGCCAGCAGCCAAGACGGGGGGGCGTACAATGAGCAGTTCTTC
CDR3: CASSQDGGAYNEQFF

V: TRBV7-9
D: NA
J: TRBJ2-2
size: NA
DNA: TGTGCCAGCAGCCCCCCGCTCCGGGACACCGGGGAGCTGTTTTTT
CDR3: CASSPPLRDTGELFF

V: TRBV4-3
D: TRBD1
J: TRBJ1-2
size: few
DNA: TGCGCCAGCAACGAAAACAGGGGGCAGCGCGTGAGTGGCTACACCTTC
CDR3: CASNENRGQRVSGYTF

V: TRBV4-2
D: NA
J: TRBJ2-3
size: once
DNA: TGTGCCAGCAGCCAAGATCGGATCGGTAGCAGAGATACGCAGTATTTT
CDR3: CASSQDRIGSRDTQYF

V: TRBV19
D: TRBD1
J: TRBJ1-2
size: NA
DNA: TGTGCCAGTAGGTGGGACAGGGGGTCCATCGTGTATGGCCACACCTTC
CDR3: CASRWDRGSIVYGHTF

V: TRBV7-9
D: TRBD1
J: TRBJ1-3
size: NA
DNA: TGTGCCAGCAGCCCGCTGACAGGGGTCGGAAACACCATATATTTT
CDR3: CASSPLTGVGNTIYF

V: TRBV19
D: TRBD1
J: TRBJ1-2
size: few
DNA: TGTGCCAGTAGTACAAACCGCCGGGACAGGGGGGCTGGCTACACCTTC
CDR3: CASSTNRRDRGAGYTF

V: TRBV2
D: NA
J: TRBJ2-5
size: NA
DNA: TGTGCCAGCAGTGAAGCGCTCCAGGGAGAGACCCAGTACTTC
CDR3: CASSEALQGETQYF

V: TRBV30
D: TRBD2
J: TRBJ2-4
size: NA
DNA: TGTGCCTGGAGTGCGGACTCCGGGGGGAAAAACATTCAGTACTTC
CDR3: CAWSADSGGKNIQYF